This is a list of T cell receptor beta chains from one sample in a study of blood T cell repertoires in COVID-19. Only in-frame clones appear in the TCRdb table, and some are missing; sequencing was by immunoSEQ multiplex PCR. The sample records 200,000 to 250,000 clones, approximately 90% being singletons. The sequencing sample was made of peripheral blood. The receptors originated from a man aged 30 to 45 with acute or convalescent COVID-19. The CDR3 runs from the conserved cysteine through the conserved F or W. A D gene is named only where the DNA matches it firmly. Clone sizes are given selectively: once, few, many, or a class where the clone is expanded.

d_call,j_call,v_call,clone_size,cdr3_nt,cdr3_aa
TRBD2,TRBJ2-7,TRBV4-2,NA,TGTGCCAGCAGCCAAGCTAGCGGGGGGCAAGCATACGAGCAGTACTTC,CASSQASGGQAYEQYF
TRBD1,TRBJ2-7,TRBV5-8,NA,TGTGCCAGCAGCGAGACAGGGTTGTGGGTCTACGAGCAGTACTTC,CASSETGLWVYEQYF
TRBD2,TRBJ2-1,TRBV14,NA,TGTGCCAGCAGCCACATAGCGGGGGGGTACAATGAGCAGTTCTTC,CASSHIAGGYNEQFF
TRBD2,TRBJ2-2,TRBV6-5,NA,TGTGCCAGCTGCACTAGCGGGGTATTATCCGGGGAGCTGTTTTTT,CASCTSGVLSGELFF
NA,TRBJ2-3,TRBV11-3,NA,TGTGCCAGCAGCTTAGGGAATAGCGGAACAGATACGCAGTATTTT,CASSLGNSGTDTQYF
TRBD1,TRBJ1-5,TRBV7-9,NA,TGTGCCAGCAGTTCCGGGACAGGGGGCAATCAGCCCCAGCATTTT,CASSSGTGGNQPQHF
NA,TRBJ1-5,TRBV3-1/TRBV3-2,NA,TGTGCCAGCAGCCAAGAGGGGCGTGTGAGTCAGCCCCAGCATTTT,CASSQEGRVSQPQHF
NA,TRBJ2-7,TRBV7-2,NA,TGTGCCAGCAGCCAGTCCTCGGGTATTGCTCACGAGCAGTACTTC,CASSQSSGIAHEQYF
TRBD1,TRBJ1-2,TRBV27,NA,TGTGCCAGCAGAGTCCTGACAGGGGGCGCCTATGGCTACACCTTC,CASRVLTGGAYGYTF
NA,TRBJ2-2,TRBV7-3,NA,TGTGCCAGCAGCTTAAGTACTACTAACGGGGAGCTGTTTTTT,CASSLSTTNGELFF
NA,TRBJ2-1,TRBV9,NA,TGTGCCAGCAGCCCCCGACCCGGACACCTGCAGTTCTTC,CASSPRPGHLQFF
TRBD1,TRBJ1-2,TRBV27,NA,TGTGCCAGCAGTTCGACGCCCGGGACAGGGGCTAACTATGGCTACACCTTC,CASSSTPGTGANYGYTF
TRBD2,TRBJ2-5,TRBV3-1/TRBV3-2,NA,TGTGCCAGCAGCCTAGCCAGCGGGAGGTTAGGGACCCAGTACTTC,CASSLASGRLGTQYF
TRBD2,TRBJ2-7,TRBV10-3,NA,TGTGCCATAGGACTAGCGGGAGGGGGCGAGCAGTACTTC,CAIGLAGGGEQYF
TRBD1,TRBJ1-2,TRBV7-9,NA,TGTGCCAGCAGCTCACAGGGGAACTATGGCTACACCTTC,CASSSQGNYGYTF
NA,TRBJ1-3,TRBV5-6,once,TGTGCCAGCAGCACGGGACTCCTGGGAGGAAACACCATATATTTT,CASSTGLLGGNTIYF
NA,TRBJ1-2,TRBV12-5,NA,TGTGCTAGTCAGGGGTTTCCCTATGGCTACACCTTC,CASQGFPYGYTF
NA,TRBJ1-1,TRBV5-4,NA,TGTGCCAGCAGCTTGATAGGAGGGGACACTGAAGCTTTCTTT,CASSLIGGDTEAFF
TRBD2,TRBJ2-2,TRBV18,NA,TGTGCCAGCTCACCCCGGACTAGCGGGAGTGTCGGTACCGGGGAGCTGTTTTTT,CASSPRTSGSVGTGELFF
TRBD1,TRBJ2-3,TRBV5-1,NA,TGCGCCAGCGGATGGGACAGGGCTAGCACAGATACGCAGTATTTT,CASGWDRASTDTQYF
NA,TRBJ1-1,TRBV18,NA,TGTGCCAGCTACCCTCAGTTGAACACTGAAGCTTTCTTT,CASYPQLNTEAFF
NA,TRBJ2-1,TRBV7-3,NA,TGTGCCAGCAGCTCGCGACTATTGCCTTCGAGTGAGCAGTTCTTC,CASSSRLLPSSEQFF
TRBD1,TRBJ1-5,TRBV27,NA,TGTGCCAGCAGTTCCCCCGGGTTAGGGGGCAGGGGACAGCCCCAGCATTTT,CASSSPGLGGRGQPQHF
NA,TRBJ2-5,TRBV5-1,NA,TGCGCCAGCAGCCCGGGACAAGTTCAAGAGACCCAGTACTTC,CASSPGQVQETQYF
TRBD1,TRBJ2-3,TRBV7-8,NA,TGTGCCAGCAGCCACGACAGGGCTTCCTACACAGATACGCAGTATTTT,CASSHDRASYTDTQYF
TRBD2,TRBJ2-7,TRBV3-1/TRBV3-2,NA,TGTGCCAGCAGCCCCGGGGGGGATCTGGGCGAGCAGTACTTC,CASSPGGDLGEQYF
TRBD1,TRBJ2-3,TRBV27,NA,TGTGCCAGCAGTCCGCCGACAGGGGTGGGGGATACGCAGTATTTT,CASSPPTGVGDTQYF